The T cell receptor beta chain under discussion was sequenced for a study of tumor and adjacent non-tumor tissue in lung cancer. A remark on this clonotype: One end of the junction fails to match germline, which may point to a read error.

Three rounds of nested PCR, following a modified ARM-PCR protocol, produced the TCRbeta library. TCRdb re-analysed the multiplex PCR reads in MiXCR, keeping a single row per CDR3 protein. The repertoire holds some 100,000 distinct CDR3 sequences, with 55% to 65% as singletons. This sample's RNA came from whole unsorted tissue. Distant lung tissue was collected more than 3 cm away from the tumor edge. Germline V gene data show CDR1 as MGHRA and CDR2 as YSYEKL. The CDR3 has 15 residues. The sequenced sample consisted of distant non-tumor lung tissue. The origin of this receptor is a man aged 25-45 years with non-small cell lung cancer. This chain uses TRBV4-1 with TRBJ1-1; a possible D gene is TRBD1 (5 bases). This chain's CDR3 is CASDPSGRGPTGAFF. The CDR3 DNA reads TGCGCCAGTGACCCTTCGGGAAGGGGTCCCACTGGAGCTTTCTTT.